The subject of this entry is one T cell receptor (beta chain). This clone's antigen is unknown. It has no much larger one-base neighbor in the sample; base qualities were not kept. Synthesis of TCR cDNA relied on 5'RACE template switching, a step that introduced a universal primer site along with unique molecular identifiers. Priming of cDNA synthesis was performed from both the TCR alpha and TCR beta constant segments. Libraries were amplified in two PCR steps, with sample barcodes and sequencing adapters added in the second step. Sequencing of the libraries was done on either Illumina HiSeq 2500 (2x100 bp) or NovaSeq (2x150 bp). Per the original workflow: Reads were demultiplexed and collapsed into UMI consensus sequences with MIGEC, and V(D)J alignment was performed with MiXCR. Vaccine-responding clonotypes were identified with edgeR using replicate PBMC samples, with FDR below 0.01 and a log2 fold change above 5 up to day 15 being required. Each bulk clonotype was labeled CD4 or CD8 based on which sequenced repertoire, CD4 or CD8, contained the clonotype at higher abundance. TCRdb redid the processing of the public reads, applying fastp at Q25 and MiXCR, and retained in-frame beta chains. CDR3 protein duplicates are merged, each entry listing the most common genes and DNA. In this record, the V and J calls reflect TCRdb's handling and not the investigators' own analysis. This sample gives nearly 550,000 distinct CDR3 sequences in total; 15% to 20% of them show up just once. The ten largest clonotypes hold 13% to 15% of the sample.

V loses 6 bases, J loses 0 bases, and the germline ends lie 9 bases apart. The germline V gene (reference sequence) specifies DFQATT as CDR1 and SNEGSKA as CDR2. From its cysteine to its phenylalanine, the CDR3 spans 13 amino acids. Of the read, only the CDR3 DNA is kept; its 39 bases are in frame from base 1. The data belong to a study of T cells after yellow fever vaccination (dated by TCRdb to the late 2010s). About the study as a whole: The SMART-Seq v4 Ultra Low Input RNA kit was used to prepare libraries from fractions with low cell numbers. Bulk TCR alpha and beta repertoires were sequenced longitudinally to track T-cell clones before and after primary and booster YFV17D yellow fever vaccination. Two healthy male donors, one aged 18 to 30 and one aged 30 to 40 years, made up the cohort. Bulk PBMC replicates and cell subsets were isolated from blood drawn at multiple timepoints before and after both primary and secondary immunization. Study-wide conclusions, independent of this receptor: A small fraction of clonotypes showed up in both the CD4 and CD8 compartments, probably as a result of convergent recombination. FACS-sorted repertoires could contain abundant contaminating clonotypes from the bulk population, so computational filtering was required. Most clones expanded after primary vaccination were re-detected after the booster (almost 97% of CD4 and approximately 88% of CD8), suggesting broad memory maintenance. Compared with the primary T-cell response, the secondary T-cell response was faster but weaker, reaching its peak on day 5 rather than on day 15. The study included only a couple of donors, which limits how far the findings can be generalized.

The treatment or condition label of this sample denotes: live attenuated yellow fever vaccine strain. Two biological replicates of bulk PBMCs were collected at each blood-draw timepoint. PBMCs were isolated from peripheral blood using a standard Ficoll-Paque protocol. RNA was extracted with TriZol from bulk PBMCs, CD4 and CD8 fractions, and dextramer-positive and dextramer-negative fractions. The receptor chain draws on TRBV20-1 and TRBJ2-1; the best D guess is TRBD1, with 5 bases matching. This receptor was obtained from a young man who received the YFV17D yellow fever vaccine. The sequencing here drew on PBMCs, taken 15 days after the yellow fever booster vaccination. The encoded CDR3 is CSAGLGSYNEQFF. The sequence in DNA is TGCAGTGCGGGGCTCGGCTCCTACAATGAGCAGTTCTTC.